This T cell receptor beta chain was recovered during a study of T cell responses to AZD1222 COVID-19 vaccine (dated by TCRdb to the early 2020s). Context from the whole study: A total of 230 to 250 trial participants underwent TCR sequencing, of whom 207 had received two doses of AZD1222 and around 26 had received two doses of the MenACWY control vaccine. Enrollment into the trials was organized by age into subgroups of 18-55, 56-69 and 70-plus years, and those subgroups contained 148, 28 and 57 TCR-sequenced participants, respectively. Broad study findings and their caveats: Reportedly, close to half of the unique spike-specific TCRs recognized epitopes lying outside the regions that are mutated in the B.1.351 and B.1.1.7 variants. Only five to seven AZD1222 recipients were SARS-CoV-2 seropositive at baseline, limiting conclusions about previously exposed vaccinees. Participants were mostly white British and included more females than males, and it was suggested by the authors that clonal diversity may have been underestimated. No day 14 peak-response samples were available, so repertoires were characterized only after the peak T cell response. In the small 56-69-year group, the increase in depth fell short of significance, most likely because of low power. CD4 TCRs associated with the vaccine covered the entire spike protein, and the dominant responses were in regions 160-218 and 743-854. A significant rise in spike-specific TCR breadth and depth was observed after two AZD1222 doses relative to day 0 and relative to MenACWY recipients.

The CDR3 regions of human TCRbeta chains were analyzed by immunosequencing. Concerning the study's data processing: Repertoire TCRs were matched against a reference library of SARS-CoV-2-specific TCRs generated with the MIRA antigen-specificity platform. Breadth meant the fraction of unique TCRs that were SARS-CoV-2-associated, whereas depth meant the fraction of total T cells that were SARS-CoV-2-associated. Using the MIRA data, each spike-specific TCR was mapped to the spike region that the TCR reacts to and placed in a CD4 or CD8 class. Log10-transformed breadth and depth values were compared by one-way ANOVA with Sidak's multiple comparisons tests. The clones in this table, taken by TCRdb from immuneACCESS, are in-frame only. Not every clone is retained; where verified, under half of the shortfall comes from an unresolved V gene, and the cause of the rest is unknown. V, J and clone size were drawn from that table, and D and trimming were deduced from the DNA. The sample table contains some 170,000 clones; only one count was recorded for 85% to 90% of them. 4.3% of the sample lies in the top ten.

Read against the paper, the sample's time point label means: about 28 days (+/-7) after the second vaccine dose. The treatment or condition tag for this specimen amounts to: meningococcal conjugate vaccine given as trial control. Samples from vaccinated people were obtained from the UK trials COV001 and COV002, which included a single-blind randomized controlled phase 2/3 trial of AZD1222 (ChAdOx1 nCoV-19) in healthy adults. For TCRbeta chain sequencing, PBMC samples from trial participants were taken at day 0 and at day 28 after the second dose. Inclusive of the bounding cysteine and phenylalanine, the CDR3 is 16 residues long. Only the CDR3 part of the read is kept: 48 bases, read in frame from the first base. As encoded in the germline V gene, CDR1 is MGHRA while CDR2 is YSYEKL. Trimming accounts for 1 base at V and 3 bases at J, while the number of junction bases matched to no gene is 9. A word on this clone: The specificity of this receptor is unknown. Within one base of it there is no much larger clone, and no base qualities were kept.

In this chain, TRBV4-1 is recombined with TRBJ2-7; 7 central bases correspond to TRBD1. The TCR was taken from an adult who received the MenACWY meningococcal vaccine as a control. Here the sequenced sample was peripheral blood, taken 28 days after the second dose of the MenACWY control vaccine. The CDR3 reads CASSQAQGQLVYEQYF. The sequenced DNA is TGCGCCAGCAGCCAAGCCCAGGGACAGTTGGTCTACGAGCAGTACTTC.